What follows describes a single T cell receptor beta chain. Its antigen is not identified. These data are taken from a study of T cells after yellow fever vaccination. In making TCR cDNA, 5'RACE template switching added a universal primer site and UMIs to it. Via MiXCR, TCRdb re-called the 5' RACE reads, giving one row per CDR3 protein. The sample consists of roughly 400,000 distinct CDR3 sequences, roughly 20% of them appearing once. The CDR3 is 11 residues long. V was pared by 3 bases and J by 13 bases, with 12 bases between. Overall study results and limits: In post-booster samples, most primary-vaccination clones reappeared (approximately 96% CD4, roughly 88% CD8).

Sequencing used PBMCs, obtained before the yellow fever booster vaccination. This clonotype was sampled from a man aged 18 to 29 who received the YFV17D yellow fever vaccine. The chain recombines TRBV12-3 or TRBV12-4 with TRBJ1-2, with TRBD1 as a possible D gene (5 bases). The DNA for the CDR3 is TGTGCCAGCAGTTTTGGGCAGGGTCCCACCTTC. Amino acids: CASSFGQGPTF.